Below, 25 T cell receptor beta chains from the same sample are listed, as sequenced in a study of graft-versus-host responses after intestinal transplantation (dated by TCRdb to about 2021). Libraries came from the immunoSEQ multiplex PCR assay. Held by TCRdb, this immuneACCESS table contains in-frame sequences only and omits some clones. Under half of the omission traces to an unresolved V gene where checked; the cause of the rest is unknown. For this sample there are tens of thousands of clones; over 85% appear just once. The ten largest clones add up to roughly 0.31% of the sample. This sample's time point label indicates: cells obtained before transplantation from donor or recipient. Their recognized antigens are unknown. This specimen was unstimulated CD4+ T cells sorted from spleen or lymph node cells, taken before intestinal transplant. These receptors were taken from a human donor who received an intestinal transplant.

The chain is built from TRBV6-5 and TRBJ2-7; 13 positions match TRBD2. CDR3 length: 15 amino acids. The junction had 5 bases not matched to a gene; V was cut back by 8 bases and J by 1 base. The germline V gene encodes CDR1 MNHEY and CDR2 SVGAGI. CDR3 residues: CASGRLAGGSYEQYF. DNA for the CDR3: TGTGCCAGCGGGCGACTAGCGGGAGGTTCCTACGAGCAGTACTTC.

This chain connects TRBV27 to TRBJ2-1; 8 bases agree with TRBD2. CDR3 size: 15 residues. Germline V gene data show CDR1 as MNHEY and CDR2 as SMNVEV (reference sequence). Trimming took 2 bases from V and 6 from J; bases not matched to a gene: 6. The CDR3 is CASSLGREVINEQFF. The DNA of the CDR3 is TGTGCCAGCAGTTTAGGGCGGGAGGTGATCAATGAGCAGTTCTTC.

This chain uses TRBV5-1 with TRBJ2-1, with a possible D match to TRBD1 (6 bases). Trimming cost V 0 bases and J 5 bases, with 9 bases left between them. From germline, CDR1 is SGHRS and CDR2 YFSETQ. The CDR3 has 14 amino acids. The CDR3 loop reads CASSLEGGNNEQFF. The DNA of the CDR3 is TGCGCCAGCAGCTTGGAAGGGGGTAACAATGAGCAGTTCTTC.

The chain carries TRBV27 and TRBJ1-2, with a weak D call TRBD1 (5 bases). The V end was cut by 1 base, the J end by 6 bases, with 15 bases between. From germline, CDR1 is MNHEY and CDR2 SMNVEV (reference sequence). The CDR3 covers 15 residues. CDR3 sequence (DNA): TGTGCCAGCAGTTTATTCTCCAGGGAGAGGGATGGCTACACCTTC. Translated: CASSLFSRERDGYTF.

The J gene is TRBJ2-3, the V gene TRBV4-1; 15 bases are a match to TRBD2. J was trimmed by 7 bases and V by 2 bases; bases with no gene match: 7. CDR1 and CDR2 (germline): MGHRA, YSYEKL. The CDR3 runs to 17 residues. The CDR3 nucleotides read TGCGCCAGCAGCCAACCCCGGACTAGCGGGAGGGTGAATACGCAGTATTTT. This codes for CASSQPRTSGRVNTQYF.

About this clone: The junction departs from germline at one end; a sequencing error may be responsible. The CDR3 reads CATSRDYGQYF. The DNA for the CDR3 is TGTGCCACCAGCAGAGACTACGGGCAGTACTTC. The chain links TRBV15 to TRBJ2-7; D remains ambiguous. The CDR3 consists of 11 residues. Per the germline V gene, CDR1 is LNHNV and CDR2 is YYDKDF (reference sequence).

V and J are TRBV30 and TRBJ2-5; 7 bases agree with TRBD1. The CDR3 is made up of 15 amino acids. J lost 1 base, V lost 2 bases, and 7 bases had no gene match. The germline gives CDR1 GTSNPN, CDR2 SVGIG (reference sequence). CDR3 sequence (DNA): TGTGCCTGGAGTAGGCAGGGGGTTATCCAAGAGACCCAGTACTTC. It yields the protein CAWSRQGVIQETQYF.

This sequence joins TRBV7-2 and TRBJ2-4; TRBD2 might be the D (6 bases). Germline assignment: CDR1 SGHTA and CDR2 FQGNSA. The CDR3 runs 13 residues. Trimming shortened V by 5 bases and J by 11 bases, and 16 bases separated the two germline ends. The CDR3 sequence: CASSLTSNTFQYF. CDR3 nucleotides: TGTGCCAGCAGCCTCACTAGCAACACCTTTCAGTACTTC. Full variable domain (remainder filled in from reference TRBV7-2 and TRBJ2-4): GAGVSQSPSNKVTEKGKDVELRCDPISGHTALYWYRQSLGQGLEFLIYFQGNSAPDKSGLPSDRFSAERTGGSVSTLTIQRTQQEDSAVYLCASSLTSNTFQYFGAGTRLSVL.

The V call is TRBV6-5, the J call TRBJ2-7, with 9 bases lining up with TRBD1. This CDR3 has 16 amino acids. CDR1 and CDR2 (germline): MNHEY, SVGAGI. Trimming took 2 bases from V and 4 from J; bases not matched to a gene: 9. The CDR3 coding sequence is TGTGCCAGCAGTTACGCCATGGGACAGGGAGGGTACGAGCAGTACTTC. Translated, it gives CASSYAMGQGGYEQYF.

This chain joins TRBV11-3 and TRBJ2-5; D is unclear. Trimming removed 0 bases at V and 0 bases at J, with 14 bases between. Per germline, CDR1 SGHNT and CDR2 YENEEA. The CDR3 loop spans 17 amino acids. CDR3 bases: TGTGCCAGCAGCTTAGACCGCCCACTCTACAACCAAGAGACCCAGTACTTC. Translated: CASSLDRPLYNQETQYF.

The chain links TRBV19 to TRBJ1-5; 11 bases agree with TRBD1. The V segment lost 2 bases and the J segment 6 bases; nucleotides outside the gene matches: 3. From germline, CDR1 is LNHDA and CDR2 SQIVND (reference sequence). The CDR3 loop spans 15 amino acids. The CDR3 coding sequence is TGTGCCAGTAGTATAAGGACAGGGGGCAGTCAGCCCCAGCATTTT. Its protein is CASSIRTGGSQPQHF. The full variable domain, completed using reference TRBV19 and TRBJ1-5, is DGGITQSPKYLFRKEGQNVTLSCEQNLNHDAMYWYRQDPGQGLRLIYYSQIVNDFQKGDIAEGYSVSREKKESFPLTVTSAQKNPTAFYLCASSIRTGGSQPQHFGDGTRLSIL.

This rearrangement joins TRBV20-1 to TRBJ2-5, with no clear D. The CDR3 extends over 11 amino acids. Trimming cost V 6 bases and J 7 bases, with 12 bases left between them. Germline CDR1 reads DFQATT; CDR2 reads SNEGSKA (reference sequence). CDR3 in DNA: TGCAGTGCGAGGACGGAATGGACCCAGTACTTC. Translating gives CSARTEWTQYF.

This chain connects TRBV7-9 to TRBJ2-1; 9 bases align to TRBD1. Trimming took 11 bases from V and 4 from J; bases not matched to a gene: 6. Germline loops: CDR1 SEHNR, CDR2 FQNEAQ (reference sequence). The CDR3 runs 13 residues. Here the CDR3 reads CAGKGQGYNEQFF. CDR3 coding DNA: TGTGCCGGGAAGGGACAGGGTTACAATGAGCAGTTCTTC.

V gene TRBV28 combines with J gene TRBJ2-7; D is possibly TRBD1 or TRBD2 (5 bases each). The CDR3 length is 15 residues. V was trimmed by 5 bases and J by 4 bases, leaving 18 bases between them. From germline, CDR1 is MDHEN and CDR2 SYDVKM. The CDR3: CASSTGTTRLYEQYF. DNA of the CDR3: TGTGCCAGCAGTACCGGGACCACAAGGCTGTACGAGCAGTACTTC.

This chain joins TRBV2 and TRBJ1-1, with D maybe TRBD1 (5 bases). The V gene's germline CDR1 is SNHLY and CDR2 FYNNEI. The length of the CDR3 is 14 residues. V lost 2 bases and J 0 bases, leaving 7 bases between the germline ends. CDR3 region: CASSEQGLNTEAFF. The DNA of the CDR3 is TGTGCCAGCAGTGAACAGGGATTGAACACTGAAGCTTTCTTT. Complete variable domain (other parts from reference TRBV2 and TRBJ1-1): EPEVTQTPSHQVTQMGQEVILRCVPISNHLYFYWYRQILGQKVEFLVSFYNNEISEKSEIFDDQFSVERPDGSNFTLKIRSTKLEDSAMYFCASSEQGLNTEAFFGQGTRLTVV.

V is TRBV27 and J is TRBJ2-3; D not certain. Per germline, CDR1 MNHEY and CDR2 SMNVEV (reference sequence). V was shortened by 0 bases and J by 6 bases, with 16 bases between the two germline ends. The CDR3 is 16 amino acids. This CDR3 reads CASSLSPSKAGDTQYF. CDR3 bases: TGTGCCAGCAGTTTATCGCCTTCGAAAGCCGGGGATACGCAGTATTTT.

The chain links TRBV28 to TRBJ2-7; 7 nucleotides align to TRBD2. Germline values: CDR1 MDHEN, CDR2 SYDVKM. The J segment lost 4 bases and the V segment lost 5 bases, leaving 8 bases of the junction unmatched. The CDR3 covers 14 residues. As DNA, the CDR3 is TGTGCCAGCAGTCCCCTGGGGGGGGAATACGAGCAGTACTTC. Translated, it gives CASSPLGGEYEQYF. The full variable domain, its missing parts supplied by reference TRBV28 and TRBJ2-7, is DVKVTQSSRYLVKRTGEKVFLECVQDMDHENMFWYRQDPGLGLRLIYFSYDVKMKEKGDIPEGYSVSREKKERFSLILESASTNQTSMYLCASSPLGGEYEQYFGPGTRLTVT.

The rearrangement uses TRBV25-1 and TRBJ2-4, with TRBD1 matching over 7 bases. This CDR3 comprises 16 residues. J gave up 4 bases and V 3 bases, and 9 bases lay outside the gene matches. The V gene's germline CDR1 is MGHDK and CDR2 SYGVNS. In DNA, the CDR3 is TGTGCCAGCAGTGATGGGGGACAGCACTATAAAAACATTCAGTACTTC. The encoded protein is CASSDGGQHYKNIQYF.

The rearrangement joins TRBV7-2 to TRBJ1-4, with 7 positions matching TRBD1. In germline, CDR1 is SGHTA, CDR2 FQGNSA. CDR3 size: 16 residues. V lost 5 bases to trimming and J lost 0 bases; unmatched junction nucleotides: 6. The CDR3 DNA reads as TGTGCCAGCAGCCCTCACAGGGGCTCAACTAATGAAAAACTGTTTTTT. Protein product: CASSPHRGSTNEKLFF.

V usage is TRBV19 and J usage is TRBJ1-2, with D tentatively TRBD1 (5 bases). In germline, CDR1 is LNHDA, CDR2 SQIVND (reference sequence). Trimming stripped 3 bases from V and 4 bases from J, with 12 bases between. This CDR3 has 14 residues. The CDR3 DNA is TGTGCCAGTAGTATTCCAGGGTTCGTCTATGGCTACACCTTC. Protein: CASSIPGFVYGYTF.

This chain uses TRBV11-2 with TRBJ2-4; the D gene is possibly TRBD1 (6 bases). V lost 4 bases, J lost 8 bases, and 12 bases lay in between. The CDR3 spans 13 residues. Germline CDR1 is SGHAT and CDR2 is FQNNGV. The CDR3 region is CASSYGTPDIQYF. CDR3 in DNA: TGTGCCAGCAGCTACGGGACACCCGACATTCAGTACTTC.

This clone was recorded only once. V gene TRBV2 combines with J gene TRBJ2-2; 7 bases agree with TRBD1. The CDR3 is 14 residues long. Trimming at V came to 8 bases and at J to 4 bases, leaving 7 bases not matched to a gene. Germline CDR1 SNHLY, CDR2 FYNNEI. CDR3 region: CASLTGQTTGELFF. CDR3 DNA sequence: TGTGCCAGCCTAACGGGACAGACCACCGGGGAGCTGTTTTTT.

This clone was counted only a few times. The chain couples TRBV6-5 to TRBJ2-7; D possibly corresponds to TRBD1 (6 bases). The CDR3 contains 15 residues. Germline loops: CDR1 MNHEY, CDR2 SVGAGI. V was pared by 2 bases and J by 6 bases, with 17 bases between. The CDR3 region is CASSYEGAVRGEQYF. The CDR3 bases are TGTGCCAGCAGTTACGAAGGTGCTGTCAGGGGCGAGCAGTACTTC.

The rearrangement joins TRBV5-1 to TRBJ1-4; D gene unclear. CDR1 is SGHRS and CDR2 is YFSETQ in the germline V gene. The V and J ends lost 5 bases and 5 bases respectively, with 10 bases between them. This CDR3 contains 13 residues. The chain's CDR3 is CASRGQGNEKLFF. As DNA, the CDR3 is TGCGCCAGCAGAGGGCAAGGGAATGAAAAACTGTTTTTT.

A note on this clone: It is unclear where the CDR3 begins or ends on the DNA, so no DNA is shown, and the CDR3 is as TCRdb lists it. Here the CDR3 reads CASSMSSTSGRNSPLHF. V is TRBV19 and J is TRBJ1-6. Germline lookup yields CDR1 LNHDA and CDR2 SQIVND (reference sequence). The CDR3 spans 17 amino acids, including both terminal residues.